This T cell receptor beta chain was documented in a study of blood T cells in healthy people across ages. Study-wide results and caveats: Unknown CMV status may confound age-related changes in expanded clones. Relative to aged donors, long-lived donors carried more naive CD4+ cells and displayed higher diversity.

Germline lookup yields CDR1 MNHEY and CDR2 SVGAGI. V dropped 5 bases and J dropped 7 bases, with 16 bases sitting between them. This CDR3 has 14 residues. This clonotype appeared a few times. Its antigen is as yet unknown. A second about 7 to 11 cycle PCR used barcoded and J-beta primers. All cDNA molecules were each tagged by a template-switch adaptor with 12 random nucleotides. TCRdb recomputed calls from the 5' RACE reads with MiXCR, one row per CDR3 protein. The sample holds 1.5 million to 2 million distinct CDR3 sequences, just under 50% seen once. Sequencing was performed on blood. The receptor comes from a woman between 40 and 50 years old in good health. This chain joins TRBV6-5 and TRBJ2-3, with D possibly being TRBD2 (5 bases). CDR3 region: CASSPGILAYTQYF. In nucleotides, the CDR3 is TGTGCCAGCAGTCCGGGAATATTAGCTTATACGCAGTATTTT.